This T cell receptor (beta chain) emerged from a study of OX40 agonist ivuxolimab in advanced cancers. On the study more broadly: Ivuxolimab was administered intravenously to patients at 0.01 to 10 mg/kg every 2 weeks. General study points: Low normalized clonal expansion also occurred in some nonresponding patients. At doses 0.1 to 3.0 mg/kg, CD4+ and CD8+ clones expanded.

The CDR3 is made up of 12 amino acids. Trimming removed 6 bases at V and 6 bases at J, with 12 bases between. Per the germline V gene, CDR1 is MNHNS and CDR2 is SASEGT. As regards this clone: The antigen is not known.

The repertoire was sequenced with immunoSEQ multiplex PCR; TCRdb's copy has only in-frame clones and lacks some. The table records 57,000 or so clones, 92% of them present only once. Here the sequenced sample was CD4+ or CD8+ T cells sorted from blood, taken in a trial of the OX40 agonist ivuxolimab. This chain connects TRBV6-1 to TRBJ2-7, with D uncertain. The TCR originated in an adult with an advanced solid tumor such as melanoma, head and neck, liver or kidney cancer. CDR3 bases: TGTGCCAGCAGGGGAACACCGCCCGAGCAGTACTTC. It translates to CASRGTPPEQYF.